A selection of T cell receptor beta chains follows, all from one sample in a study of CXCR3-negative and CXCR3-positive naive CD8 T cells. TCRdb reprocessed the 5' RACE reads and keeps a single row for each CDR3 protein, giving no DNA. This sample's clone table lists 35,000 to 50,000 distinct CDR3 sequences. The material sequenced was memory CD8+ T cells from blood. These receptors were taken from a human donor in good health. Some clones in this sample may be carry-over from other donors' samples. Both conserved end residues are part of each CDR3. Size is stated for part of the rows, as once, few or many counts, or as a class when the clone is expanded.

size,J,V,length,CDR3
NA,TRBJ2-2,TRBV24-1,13,CATSDRLAGELFF
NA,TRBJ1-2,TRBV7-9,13,CTSSGPPGYGYTF
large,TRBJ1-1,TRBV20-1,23,CSAIKPSVGRDRGEFRWDTEAFF
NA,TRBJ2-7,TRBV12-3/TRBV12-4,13,CASSLGGTHEQYF
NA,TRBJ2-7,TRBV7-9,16,CASSLAQGRDSYEQYF
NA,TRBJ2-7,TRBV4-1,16,CASSIRGGQGIYEQYF
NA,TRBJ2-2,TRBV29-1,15,CSAFSTVEGTGELFF
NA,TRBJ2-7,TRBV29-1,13,CSGTGTDTYEQYF
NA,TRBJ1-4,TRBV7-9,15,CASSLLEGANEKLFF
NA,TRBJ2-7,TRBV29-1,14,CSVEDPRGAYEQYF
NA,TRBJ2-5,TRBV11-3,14,CASSQRGVEETQYF
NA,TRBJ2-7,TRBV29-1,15,CSVTPTLNPSYEQYF
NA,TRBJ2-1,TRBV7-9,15,CASSPRQSSYNEQFF
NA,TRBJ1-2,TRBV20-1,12,CSASRAGYGYTF
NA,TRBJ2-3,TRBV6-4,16,CASSPSESTSTDTQYF
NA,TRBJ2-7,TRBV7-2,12,CASSVIPGEQYF
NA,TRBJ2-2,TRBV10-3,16,CAIYRTGTRSTGELFF